This TCR beta chain was sequenced in a study of response to subunit inactivated influenza vaccine. CDR3 length: 17 amino acids. CDR1 and CDR2 (germline): SGHRS, YFSETQ. The ends were cut back, 4 bases at V and 0 bases at J, with 19 bases in the middle. MiXCR, applied by TCRdb to the RT-PCR reads, yields one record per CDR3 protein. This sample has more than 150,000 distinct CDR3 sequences, with approximately 8.7% found just once. This specimen consisted of non-naive T cells sorted from PBMCs, obtained on the day of vaccination. The TCR sequence derives from a man aged 50 to 60 who received an inactivated influenza vaccine. J is TRBJ2-5 and V is TRBV5-1, with D unresolved. In nucleotides, the CDR3 is TGCGCCAGCAGCAATGGGGTCCGACCTACATACCAAGAGACCCAGTACTTC. Its translation is CASSNGVRPTYQETQYF.